These T cell receptor beta chains were read from a single sample in a study of OX40 agonist ivuxolimab in advanced cancers. Clones were read by immunoSEQ multiplex PCR, and TCRdb kept only the in-frame ones, dropping some. Altogether 85,000 to 100,000 clones are present, around 83% being singletons, with the ten largest covering roughly 0.22%. The specimen was CD4+ or CD8+ T cells sorted from blood, collected in a trial of the OX40 agonist ivuxolimab. All receptors derive from an adult with an advanced solid tumor such as melanoma, head and neck, liver or kidney cancer. Both conserved end residues are part of each CDR3. D genes are given only for firm matches. Size tells how often a clone was seen (once, few, many) or the class of an expanded clone, and some rows leave it out.

V gene	J gene	D gene	clone size	CDR3 protein	CDR3 DNA
TRBV7-7	TRBJ2-3	.	once	CASSQGLGTDTQYF	TGTGCTAGCAGCCAGGGCTTGGGCACAGATACGCAGTATTTT
TRBV7-2	TRBJ1-5	.	.	CASSYGRDQPQHF	TGTGCCAGCAGCTACGGCAGAGATCAGCCCCAGCATTTT
TRBV28	TRBJ2-1	TRBD1	few	CASSLSGGLSNEQFF	TGTGCCAGCAGTTTATCAGGGGGCCTTTCCAATGAGCAGTTCTTC
TRBV6-1	TRBJ1-2	.	.	CASRPVNPYGYTF	TGTGCCAGCAGACCAGTCAACCCCTATGGCTACACCTTC
TRBV18	TRBJ2-3	.	.	CASSPGLTDTQYF	TGTGCCAGCTCACCGGGTCTAACAGATACGCAGTATTTT
TRBV5-1	TRBJ1-1	.	.	CATGVGGFKNTEAFF	TGCGCCACCGGAGTCGGGGGGTTTAAGAACACTGAAGCTTTCTTT
TRBV18	TRBJ2-3	TRBD1	.	CASSLWTGGGDTQYF	TGTGCCAGCTCACTGTGGACAGGGGGTGGAGATACGCAGTATTTT
TRBV6-1	TRBJ2-7	TRBD2	.	CASSGRTSGGSYEQYF	TGTGCCAGCAGTGGTCGGACTAGCGGGGGCTCCTACGAGCAGTACTTC
TRBV18	TRBJ2-7	TRBD2	.	CASGKASGTYEQYF	TGTGCCAGCGGGAAGGCTAGCGGTACCTACGAGCAGTACTTC
TRBV18	TRBJ2-2	.	once	CASSPGVAGTGELFF	TGTGCCAGCTCACCCGGAGTGGCTGGAACCGGGGAGCTGTTTTTT
TRBV7-2	TRBJ2-5	TRBD2	.	CASSFSGSGGQQETQYF	TGTGCCAGCAGCTTCTCCGGAAGCGGGGGACAACAAGAGACCCAGTACTTC
TRBV6-1	TRBJ2-2	.	.	CASSPQGSITGELFF	TGTGCCAGCAGCCCACAGGGAAGTATCACCGGGGAGCTGTTTTTT
TRBV5-1	TRBJ1-1	.	.	CASSLEGRAGAFF	TGCGCCAGCAGCTTGGAGGGGAGGGCGGGGGCTTTCTTT
TRBV18	TRBJ2-5	TRBD2	.	CASLQQRGQETQYF	TGTGCCAGCTTACAACAGCGGGGGCAAGAGACCCAGTACTTC
TRBV5-6	TRBJ1-5	.	once	CASSSRSGWGGYSNQPQHF	TGTGCCAGCAGCTCCCGGTCGGGATGGGGAGGGTATAGCAATCAGCCCCAGCATTTT
TRBV7-9	TRBJ1-1	TRBD1	.	CASSSRTGMAGTEAFF	TGTGCCAGCAGCTCTCGGACAGGGATGGCGGGCACTGAAGCTTTCTTT
TRBV5-1	TRBJ2-7	TRBD2	few	CASSSTGTSRYEQYF	TGCGCCAGCAGCTCCACCGGGACTAGTCGATACGAGCAGTACTTC
TRBV4-3	TRBJ2-7	TRBD2	once	CASSQVGGLAGAYEQYF	TGCGCCAGCAGCCAAGTAGGTGGACTAGCGGGAGCCTACGAGCAGTACTTC
TRBV11-2	TRBJ2-3	.	once	CASSLSLGTDTQYF	TGTGCCAGCAGCTTATCCTTGGGCACAGATACGCAGTATTTT
TRBV19	TRBJ1-1	TRBD1	.	CASSKGTGGVNTEAFF	TGTGCCAGTAGTAAAGGGACAGGGGGTGTGAACACTGAAGCTTTCTTT
TRBV28	TRBJ2-3	.	.	CASSSRGTTDTQYF	TGTGCCAGCAGTAGTAGGGGTACCACAGATACGCAGTATTTT
TRBV13	TRBJ2-1	.	.	CASSQLEGGNHNEQFF	TGTGCCAGCAGCCAACTTGAGGGGGGGAACCACAATGAGCAGTTCTTC
TRBV9	TRBJ2-2	.	.	CASSPWGADGELFF	TGTGCCAGCAGTCCCTGGGGGGCTGACGGGGAGCTGTTTTTT
TRBV21-1	TRBJ1-1	.	.	CASSYRGGGTEAFF	TGTGCCAGCAGCTACAGGGGTGGCGGCACTGAAGCTTTCTTT
TRBV19	TRBJ2-2	.	.	CASRRLGNTGELFF	TGTGCCAGTAGGAGACTTGGGAACACCGGGGAGCTGTTTTTT
TRBV29-1	TRBJ1-1	TRBD1	.	CSGTGVWDTEAFF	TGCAGCGGTACAGGGGTCTGGGACACTGAAGCTTTCTTT
TRBV6-5	TRBJ1-4	.	.	CASSYGTPEKLFF	TGTGCCAGCAGTTACGGGACGCCCGAAAAACTGTTTTTT
TRBV2	TRBJ2-2	TRBD2	.	CASSFGLAGVGGELFF	TGTGCCAGCAGTTTCGGACTAGCGGGAGTGGGTGGGGAGCTGTTTTTT
TRBV28	TRBJ2-7	TRBD2	.	CASTKLAGVYEQYF	TGTGCCAGCACCAAACTAGCGGGGGTCTACGAGCAGTACTTC
TRBV29-1	TRBJ2-1	.	.	CSVTDYNEQFF	TGCAGCGTAACAGATTACAATGAGCAGTTCTTC
TRBV2	TRBJ2-6	.	.	CASTQDSGANVLTF	TGTGCCAGCACCCAGGACTCTGGGGCCAACGTCCTGACTTTC
TRBV6-5	TRBJ2-4	.	.	CASSPSRNIQYF	TGTGCCAGCAGCCCATCCCGAAACATTCAGTACTTC
TRBV28	TRBJ2-7	.	.	CASSPGGRVWREQYF	TGTGCCAGCAGTCCAGGGGGGAGGGTCTGGAGGGAGCAGTACTTC
TRBV4-1	TRBJ1-5	TRBD1	.	CASSDTPRTGLQPQHF	TGCGCCAGCAGCGACACTCCCAGGACAGGGCTTCAGCCCCAGCATTTT
TRBV28	TRBJ1-5	.	once	CASSPYREAGGNQPQHF	TGTGCCAGCAGCCCGTACAGGGAAGCGGGCGGCAATCAGCCCCAGCATTTT
TRBV4-1	TRBJ1-1	TRBD1	.	CASSQRRDRGPRGPEAFF	TGCGCCAGCAGCCAACGCCGGGACAGGGGGCCTAGGGGACCTGAAGCTTTCTTT
TRBV5-4	TRBJ2-7	.	once	CASSVGFAGPSEQYF	TGTGCCAGCAGCGTTGGGTTCGCAGGTCCTTCCGAGCAGTACTTC
TRBV5-1	TRBJ2-2	.	.	CASSLAGNTGELFF	TGCGCCAGCAGCTTGGCGGGGAACACCGGGGAGCTGTTTTTT
TRBV19	TRBJ1-4	.	few	CASRTGALTTNEKLFF	TGTGCCAGTAGGACTGGGGCTTTAACGACTAATGAAAAACTGTTTTTT
TRBV14	TRBJ1-1	.	.	CASSQVHTEAFF	TGTGCCAGCAGCCAAGTACACACTGAAGCTTTCTTT
TRBV18	TRBJ1-6	TRBD1	.	CASSPDRGNSPLHF	TGTGCCAGCTCACCCGACAGGGGTAATTCACCCCTCCACTTT
TRBV30	TRBJ2-5	TRBD1	.	CAWSRRDRGHRETQYF	TGTGCCTGGAGCCGTAGGGACAGGGGGCATCGGGAGACCCAGTACTTC
TRBV28	TRBJ1-3	.	.	CASSTIVGRAGNTIYF	TGTGCCAGCAGCACGATCGTAGGCAGGGCTGGAAACACCATATATTTT
TRBV28	TRBJ1-1	.	.	CASLRTFMNTEAFF	TGTGCCAGCCTTCGGACTTTCATGAACACTGAAGCTTTCTTT
TRBV30	TRBJ2-6	.	once	CAWRGKGSGANVLTF	TGTGCCTGGAGAGGGAAGGGATCTGGGGCCAACGTCCTGACTTTC
TRBV6-5	TRBJ2-2	.	.	CASSYRTVTGELFF	TGTGCCAGCAGTTACCGGACAGTCACCGGGGAGCTGTTTTTT
TRBV11-3	TRBJ2-2	TRBD2	.	CASSRGAGGPDTGELFF	TGTGCCAGCAGCAGAGGAGCGGGAGGGCCGGACACCGGGGAGCTGTTTTTT
TRBV5-4	TRBJ2-5	TRBD2	.	CASSLGGLQETQYF	TGTGCCAGCAGCCTGGGGGGGTTGCAAGAGACCCAGTACTTC
TRBV19	TRBJ2-2	.	.	CASRQQGPPGTGELFF	TGTGCCAGTAGACAACAGGGCCCCCCGGGCACCGGGGAGCTGTTTTTT
TRBV4-2	TRBJ2-7	TRBD1	.	CASSQELQGAWEQYF	TGTGCCAGCAGCCAAGAGCTACAGGGGGCATGGGAGCAGTACTTC
TRBV28	TRBJ1-6	.	.	CASSLWGEGKSPLHF	TGTGCCAGCAGTTTATGGGGGGAGGGTAAGTCACCCCTCCACTTT
TRBV11-1	TRBJ2-1	.	.	CASSLGGEGDNEQFF	TGTGCCAGCAGCTTAGGCGGGGAAGGGGACAATGAGCAGTTCTTC
TRBV7-3	TRBJ2-3	.	.	CASSPRPVTDTQYF	TGTGCCAGCAGCCCCCGACCCGTCACAGATACGCAGTATTTT